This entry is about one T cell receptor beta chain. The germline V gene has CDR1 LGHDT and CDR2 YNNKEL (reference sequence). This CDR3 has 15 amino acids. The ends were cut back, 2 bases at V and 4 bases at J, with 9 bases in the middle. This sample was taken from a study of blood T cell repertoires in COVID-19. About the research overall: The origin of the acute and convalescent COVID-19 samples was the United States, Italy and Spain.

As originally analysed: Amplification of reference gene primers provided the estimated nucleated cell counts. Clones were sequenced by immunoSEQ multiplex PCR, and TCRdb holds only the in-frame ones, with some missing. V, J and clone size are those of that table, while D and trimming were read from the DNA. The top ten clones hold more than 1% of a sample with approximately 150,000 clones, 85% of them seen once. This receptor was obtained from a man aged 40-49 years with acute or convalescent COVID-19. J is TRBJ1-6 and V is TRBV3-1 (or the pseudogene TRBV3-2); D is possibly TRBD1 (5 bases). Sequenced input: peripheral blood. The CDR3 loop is CASSQKTGYNSPLHF. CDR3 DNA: TGTGCCAGCAGCCAAAAAACAGGTTATAATTCACCCCTCCACTTT.